The 21 T cell receptor beta chains below come from one sample, sequenced in a study of CD8 T cells in Susac syndrome. A quantity of about 0.5 to 1 ug RNA underwent reverse transcription using random hexamers. TCRdb reprocessed the immunoSEQ multiplex PCR reads with MiXCR, giving one entry per CDR3 protein. Here the sample spans roughly 120,000 distinct CDR3 sequences, roughly 94% being singletons. The specimen was CD4+ T cells from PBMCs. Receptors originate from a human donor in good health.

The chain joins TRBV30 to TRBJ2-2; the match to TRBD1 covers 7 bases. V was clipped by 5 bases and J by 2 bases; unmatched bases: 2. CDR1 and CDR2 (germline): GTSNPN, SVGIG (reference sequence). There are 13 residues in the CDR3. The CDR3 DNA follows: TGTGCCTGGCGGGACAGTAACACCGGGGAGCTGTTTTTT. Its translation is CAWRDSNTGELFF.

The rearrangement uses TRBV29-1 and TRBJ2-2; D is undetermined. V lost 3 bases, J lost 3 bases, and 8 bases lay in between. This CDR3 is built from 13 residues. Germline V gene lookup returns CDR1 SQVTM and CDR2 ANQGSEA. CDR3 sequence (DNA): TGCAGCGTTGACGGCGGCTACACCGGGGAGCTGTTTTTT. This gives the protein CSVDGGYTGELFF.

This chain uses TRBV20-1 with TRBJ1-5, with D perhaps TRBD1 (5 bases). The V end was cut by 3 bases, the J end by 5 bases, with 14 bases between. Germline V lookup: CDR1 DFQATT, CDR2 SNEGSKA (reference sequence). CDR3 size: 14 residues. Written as DNA, the CDR3 is TGCAGTGCTAGTGGGACGGTGGGGGATCAGCCCCAGCATTTT. Translation gives CSASGTVGDQPQHF.

This chain uses TRBV4-2 with TRBJ2-5; no clear D gene. Germline assignment: CDR1 LGHNA and CDR2 YNFKEQ. CDR3 length: 16 amino acids. V was shortened by 4 bases and J by 5 bases, with 20 bases between the two germline ends. CDR3 coding DNA: TGTGCCAGCAGCCCTACGGCTGTTATTAGCCTGGAGACCCAGTACTTC. Its protein is CASSPTAVISLETQYF.

The chain has TRBV2 and TRBJ2-7; 8 positions match TRBD2. The length of the CDR3 is 15 residues. Germline trimming cut 4 bases from V and 1 base from J; bases unmatched to any gene: 6. Germline assignment: CDR1 SNHLY and CDR2 FYNNEI. The CDR3 bases are TGTGCCAGCAGTGCCGAGAGCGGGAGTTCCTACGAGCAGTACTTC. This gives the protein CASSAESGSSYEQYF.

The chain recombines TRBV2 with TRBJ1-4, with TRBD1 matching over 9 bases. V lost 3 bases, J lost 11 bases, and 7 bases stayed unmatched. CDR1 is SNHLY and CDR2 is FYNNEI in the germline V gene. The CDR3 contains 14 residues. The chain's CDR3 is CASSENRGRGKLFF. The CDR3 bases are TGTGCCAGCAGTGAGAACAGGGGGCGTGGGAAACTGTTTTTT.

The chain's CDR3 is CASSSLSGQGVEQYF. CDR3 DNA: TGTGCCAGCAGCTCACTTTCAGGACAGGGGGTTGAGCAGTACTTC. This chain joins TRBV7-8 and TRBJ2-7; 10 bases agree with TRBD1. The ends lost 4 bases at V and 7 bases at J; junction bases unmatched: 10. Germline assignment: CDR1 SGHVS and CDR2 FQNEAQ. This CDR3 spans 15 amino acids.

V and J are TRBV20-1 and TRBJ1-1; 8 nucleotides align to TRBD1. This CDR3 is built from 12 residues. V was clipped by 7 bases and J by 5 bases; unmatched bases: 6. Per germline, CDR1 DFQATT and CDR2 SNEGSKA (reference sequence). This chain's CDR3 is CSVQGAGTEAFF. The CDR3 nucleotides read TGCAGTGTTCAGGGGGCGGGAACTGAAGCTTTCTTT.

The chain links TRBV12-3 or TRBV12-4 to TRBJ1-2, with D perhaps TRBD1 (6 bases). The V end lost 2 bases, the J end lost 6 bases, and 16 bases lay between the germline ends. This CDR3 comprises 15 residues. In DNA form, the CDR3 reads TGTGCCAGCAGTTTATTAGGGGGACGAAATCATGGCTACACCTTC. It encodes CASSLLGGRNHGYTF.

This rearrangement joins TRBV28 to TRBJ2-1; 10 bases line up with TRBD2. Unmatched junction bases numbered 8, after V lost 5 bases and J lost 7 bases. CDR3 size: 15 residues. CDR1 is MDHEN, CDR2 SYDVKM, per germline. Here the CDR3 DNA reads TGTGCCAGCAGTCCAAGACTAGCGGGTCTAAATGAGCAGTTCTTC. Translating it yields CASSPRLAGLNEQFF.

The rearrangement joins TRBV19 to TRBJ2-3; D is uncertain. The ends were cut back, 7 bases at V and 5 bases at J, with 13 bases in the middle. CDR3 length equals 13 residues. Germline CDR1 is LNHDA and CDR2 is SQIVND (reference sequence). The CDR3: CASKVSAGDTQYF. For the CDR3, the DNA is TGTGCCAGTAAGGTGAGCGCTGGAGATACGCAGTATTTT.

The chain is built from TRBV7-2 and TRBJ2-1, with D hard to call. The V end was cut by 2 bases, the J end by 1 base, with 9 bases between. The CDR3 contains 15 residues. Germline V gene sequence: CDR1 SGHTA, CDR2 FQGNSA. DNA for the CDR3: TGTGCCAGCAGCTTAAACGCAAAGTCCTACAATGAGCAGTTCTTC. As protein: CASSLNAKSYNEQFF.

The J gene is TRBJ1-5, the V gene TRBV28, with D hard to call. The germline gives CDR1 MDHEN, CDR2 SYDVKM. V lost 6 bases, J lost 5 bases, and 17 bases lay in between. This CDR3 is built from 15 residues. Written as DNA, the CDR3 is TGTGCCAGCAGCCAGTACAAGGGCGGGTATCAGCCCCAGCATTTT. As protein: CASSQYKGGYQPQHF.

V gene TRBV2 combines with J gene TRBJ2-5, with unresolved D. The germline V gene has CDR1 SNHLY and CDR2 FYNNEI. V lost 0 bases and J 2 bases, leaving 7 bases between the germline ends. The CDR3 totals 14 residues. The CDR3 spells CASSEAVRQETQYF. The CDR3, as DNA: TGTGCCAGCAGTGAAGCAGTCAGACAAGAGACCCAGTACTTC.

The chain employs TRBV18 and TRBJ1-2, with a possible D match to TRBD1 (5 bases). Per germline, CDR1 KGHSH and CDR2 LQKENI. The CDR3 runs to 15 residues. V lost 0 bases to trimming and J lost 4 bases, with 12 bases between them. CDR3 bases: TGTGCCAGCTCACCACCGGTAGGGGAGGCCTATGGCTACACCTTC. Protein product: CASSPPVGEAYGYTF.

The V and J genes are TRBV2 and TRBJ1-4, with 7 bases aligning to TRBD1. Trimming took 5 bases from V and 5 from J; bases not matched to a gene: 5. The CDR3 has 14 amino acids. Germline V gene lookup returns CDR1 SNHLY and CDR2 FYNNEI. In nucleotides, the CDR3 is TGTGCCAGCAGTTTACAGGGGATCAATGAAAAACTGTTTTTT. Its protein product is CASSLQGINEKLFF.

The chain uses TRBV3-1 and TRBJ1-1; 10 nucleotides align to TRBD1. This CDR3 contains 14 residues. The trim removed 6 bases at V and 5 bases at J, leaving 6 bases unmatched. Germline CDR1 and CDR2: LGHDT and YNNKEL (reference sequence). CDR3: CASRTGGYSTEAFF. The CDR3 bases are TGTGCCAGCAGGACAGGGGGCTATTCGACTGAAGCTTTCTTT.

The gene calls are TRBV7-9 and TRBJ2-2; the D is unclear. This CDR3 has 16 residues. V dropped 3 bases and J dropped 1 base, with 12 bases sitting between them. From germline, CDR1 is SEHNR and CDR2 FQNEAQ (reference sequence). The DNA of the CDR3 is TGTGCCAGCAGCTTGAAGGGCACGGTGAACACCGGGGAGCTGTTTTTT. Its translation: CASSLKGTVNTGELFF.

The chain joins TRBV15 to TRBJ1-5; D remains ambiguous. This CDR3 has 14 amino acids. The germline CDR1 and CDR2 sequences are LNHNV and YYDKDF (reference sequence). V lost 1 base and J lost 6, with 10 bases in between. The CDR3 nucleotides are TGTGCCACCAGCAGAGTGGGGTCAATTCAGCCCCAGCATTTT. Its protein is CATSRVGSIQPQHF.

CDR3 in DNA: TGCAGTGCTAGAGATTCTCGGCTAGCCAATGAGCAGTTCTTC. As protein: CSARDSRLANEQFF. The rearrangement uses TRBV20-1 and TRBJ2-1; perhaps TRBD2 as D (5 bases). Germline V gene sequence: CDR1 DFQATT, CDR2 SNEGSKA (reference sequence). V lost 0 bases and J 6 bases, leaving 12 bases between the germline ends. The CDR3 runs to 14 residues.

The chain uses TRBV2 and TRBJ2-1, with 13 bases fitting TRBD2. The germline CDR1 and CDR2 sequences are SNHLY and FYNNEI. V shed 5 bases and J 7 bases; nucleotides not matched to a gene: 8. The CDR3 is 16 amino acids. CDR3 nucleotides: TGTGCCAGCAGTTCCTTAACTAGCGGGAGGGCGAATGAGCAGTTCTTC. Translated, it gives CASSSLTSGRANEQFF.